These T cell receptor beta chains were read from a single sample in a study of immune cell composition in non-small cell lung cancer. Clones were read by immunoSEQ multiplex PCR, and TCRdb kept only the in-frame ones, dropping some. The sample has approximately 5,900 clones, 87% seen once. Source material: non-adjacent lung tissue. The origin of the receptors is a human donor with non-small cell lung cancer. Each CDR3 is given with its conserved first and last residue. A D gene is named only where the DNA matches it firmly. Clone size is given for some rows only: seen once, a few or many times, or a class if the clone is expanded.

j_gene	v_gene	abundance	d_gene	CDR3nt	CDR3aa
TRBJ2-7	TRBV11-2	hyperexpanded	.	TGTGCCAGCAGCTTAGGTCGAGGGTCTCTCGAGCAGTACTTC	CASSLGRGSLEQYF
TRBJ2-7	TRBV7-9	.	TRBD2	TGTGCCAGCAGCCCGACGATGGGAGCGGGAGGTACCTACGAGCAGTACTTC	CASSPTMGAGGTYEQYF
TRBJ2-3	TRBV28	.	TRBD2	TGTGCCAGCAGTTCGGGACTAGCGAGCACAGATACGCAGTATTTT	CASSSGLASTDTQYF
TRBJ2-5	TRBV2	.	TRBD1	TGTGCCAGCAGTTACCCGGGACAGGGGGCGGTTGGCCAAGAGACCCAGTACTTC	CASSYPGQGAVGQETQYF
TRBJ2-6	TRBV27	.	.	TGTGCCAGCACCCCTGAGGTTACCTCTGGGGCCAACGTCCTGACTTTC	CASTPEVTSGANVLTF
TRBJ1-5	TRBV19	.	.	TGTGCCAGTAGTGATGGGGGGGGGCAGCCCCAGCATTTT	CASSDGGGQPQHF
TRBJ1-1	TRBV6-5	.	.	TGTGCCAGCAGTTACTCGGGAGGAGGTTATTCCCAAGCTTTCTTT	CASSYSGGGYSQAFF
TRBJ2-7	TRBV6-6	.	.	TGTGCCAGCAGTTACTCATGGGGGGAGGAGCAGTACTTC	CASSYSWGEEQYF
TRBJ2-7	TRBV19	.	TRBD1	TGTGCCAGTGGGCGCGGGACAGGGGCCTTATACGAGCAGTACTTC	CASGRGTGALYEQYF
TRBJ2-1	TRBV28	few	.	TGTGGGACGGGAAGCATAGGTGAGCAGTTCTTC	CGTGSIGEQFF
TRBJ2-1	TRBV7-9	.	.	TGTGCCAGCAGCTTTACCCGGGAGCACTCCAATGAGCAGTTCTTC	CASSFTREHSNEQFF